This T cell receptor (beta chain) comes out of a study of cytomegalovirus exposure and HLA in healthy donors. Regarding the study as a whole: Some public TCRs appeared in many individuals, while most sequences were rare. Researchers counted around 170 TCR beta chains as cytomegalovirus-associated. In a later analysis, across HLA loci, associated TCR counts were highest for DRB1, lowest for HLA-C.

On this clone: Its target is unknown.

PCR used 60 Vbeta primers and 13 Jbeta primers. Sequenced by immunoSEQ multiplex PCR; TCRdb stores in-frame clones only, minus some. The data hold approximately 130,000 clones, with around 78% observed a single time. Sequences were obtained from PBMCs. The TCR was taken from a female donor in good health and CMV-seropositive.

This CDR3 reads CASSEVTEAFF. CDR3 sequence (DNA): TGTGCCAGCAGTGAAGTAACTGAAGCTTTCTTT. The chain couples TRBV6-1 to TRBJ1-1; D uncertain. The CDR3 spans 11 residues. The V end was cut by 1 base, the J end by 5 bases, with 2 bases between. The germline gives CDR1 MNHNS, CDR2 SASEGT.